Each of the 20 T cell receptor beta chains below was sequenced from the same sample in a study of CD4 T cells in relation to SARS-CoV-2 and coronaviruses. Before the COVID-19 pandemic, during about 2011-2019, CD4+ T cells were taken from unexposed donors. Isolation of CD4+ T cells took place after about eleven days in culture. TCRdb keeps only in-frame clones here, not all; method: immunoSEQ multiplex PCR. The top ten clones hold roughly 18% of a sample with under 13,000 clones, 70% to 85% of them seen once. The antigens these receptors bind are not known. The sequencing input was CD4+ T cells from PBMCs, cultured in vitro. The receptors were sampled from a human donor in good health.

The DNA of the CDR3 is TGTGCCAGCAGTGAGAGGGGCAGGGTCGAGGGCACCTTC. It codes for CASSERGRVEGTF. This rearrangement joins TRBV2 to TRBJ1-2, with a weak D call TRBD1 (5 bases). Trimming shortened V by 3 bases and J by 13 bases, and 18 bases separated the two germline ends. The CDR3 is made up of 13 amino acids. Germline CDR1 is SNHLY and CDR2 is FYNNEI. The full variable domain, with the rest looked up from reference TRBV2 and TRBJ1-2, is EPEVTQTPSHQVTQMGQEVILRCVPISNHLYFYWYRQILGQKVEFLVSFYNNEISEKSEIFDDQFSVERPDGSNFTLKIRSTKLEDSAMYFCASSERGRVEGTFGSGTRLTVV.

The chain links TRBV29-1 to TRBJ2-3, with D maybe TRBD2 (5 bases). Trimming stripped 8 bases from V and 1 base from J, with 13 bases between. The CDR3 spans 13 residues. Germline V CDR1 and CDR2: SQVTM, ANQGSEA. The CDR3 loop reads CSPRAEGTDTQYF. CDR3 coding DNA: TGCAGCCCGCGGGCGGAGGGCACAGATACGCAGTATTTT.

This clone was picked up a small number of times. The chain employs TRBV6-2 or TRBV6-3 and TRBJ2-2; 7 bases line up with TRBD1. The trim removed 1 base at V and 0 bases at J, leaving 2 bases unmatched. The CDR3 loop spans 16 amino acids. CDR1 and CDR2 (germline): MNHEY, SVGEGT. The CDR3 region is CASSYLGTANTGELFF. CDR3 nucleotide sequence: TGTGCCAGCAGTTACTTGGGGACAGCGAACACCGGGGAGCTGTTTTTT.

The sample holds one count of this clone. V is TRBV12-5 and J is TRBJ1-5; TRBD1 might be the D (5 bases). The V end was cut by 2 bases, the J end by 5 bases, with 10 bases between. CDR3 length equals 14 residues. The germline gives CDR1 LGHNT, CDR2 FRNRAP. The CDR3 loop is CASGLLGDHQPQHF. CDR3 nucleotides: TGTGCTAGTGGTTTGTTAGGGGATCATCAGCCCCAGCATTTT. Complete variable domain (other parts from reference TRBV12-5 and TRBJ1-5): DARVTQTPRHKVTEMGQEVTMRCQPILGHNTVFWYRQTMMQGLELLAYFRNRAPLDDSGMPKDRFSAEMPDATLATLKIQPSEPRDSAVYFCASGLLGDHQPQHFGDGTRLSIL.

V gene TRBV4-3 combines with J gene TRBJ2-3; 11 bases align to TRBD2. Trimming at V came to 2 bases and at J to 8 bases, leaving 6 bases not matched to a gene. Germline-derived CDR1 and CDR2 are LGHNA and YSLEER. CDR3 length equals 15 residues. CDR3 residues: CASSQTSGGSITQYF. The CDR3 region has the DNA TGCGCCAGCAGCCAAACTAGCGGGGGATCGATTACGCAGTATTTT.

This clone was seen only once. This chain joins TRBV30 and TRBJ2-5, with 10 bases that match TRBD1. Trimming cost V 3 bases and J 4 bases; bases outside gene matches: 8. Germline CDR1 and CDR2: GTSNPN and SVGIG (reference sequence). The CDR3 runs to 15 residues. This CDR3 reads CAWRGPTGGAETQYF. The CDR3 DNA reads TGTGCCTGGAGGGGACCGACAGGGGGCGCAGAGACCCAGTACTTC.

CDR3 DNA: TGTGCCAGCAGGGGGACTAACGAGCAGTACTTC. Its protein product is CASRGTNEQYF. This chain links TRBV3-1 (or the pseudogene TRBV3-2) with TRBJ2-7, with 7 bases fitting TRBD2. This CDR3 spans 11 amino acids. The V segment lost 6 bases and the J segment 5 bases; nucleotides outside the gene matches: 1. CDR1 and CDR2 (germline): LGHDT, YNNKEL (reference sequence).

As DNA, the CDR3 is TGTGCCAGCAGCCAAGGAGGGAGCGAGACCCAGTACTTC. It translates to CASSQGGSETQYF. The chain carries TRBV3-1 (or the pseudogene TRBV3-2) and TRBJ2-5; maybe TRBD2 (5 bases). This CDR3 has 13 amino acids. Per germline, CDR1 LGHDT and CDR2 YNNKEL (reference sequence). Trimming removed 1 base from V and 5 bases from J, with 8 bases in between.

The chain is built from TRBV4-1 and TRBJ2-7; 7 bases match TRBD1. The CDR3 spans 14 residues. Germline V CDR1 and CDR2: MGHRA, YSYEKL. V lost 3 bases and J lost 3; bases outside the gene matches: 5. CDR3 sequence reads: CASSHWGTVYEQYF. In DNA, the CDR3 is TGCGCCAGCAGCCATTGGGGGACAGTCTACGAGCAGTACTTC.

There are a few counts of this clone. This chain uses TRBV7-3 with TRBJ1-1; unclear D gene. Trimming left V 4 bases short and J 2 bases short, with 8 bases between. This CDR3 has 13 residues. CDR1 and CDR2 from the germline V gene are SGHTA and FQGTGA. As DNA, the CDR3 is TGTGCCAGCAGCTCCGTATACAACACTGAAGCTTTCTTT. It yields the protein CASSSVYNTEAFF.

The chain links TRBV27 to TRBJ2-1; 9 bases agree with TRBD2. The V segment lost 6 bases and the J segment 7 bases; nucleotides outside the gene matches: 7. CDR1 and CDR2 (germline): MNHEY, SMNVEV (reference sequence). The CDR3 runs 14 residues. This CDR3 reads CASRGGRARNEQFF. CDR3 DNA: TGTGCCAGCAGGGGCGGGAGGGCCCGGAATGAGCAGTTCTTC.

This chain links TRBV6-5 with TRBJ2-7; perhaps D is TRBD1 or TRBD2 (7 bases each). CDR3 size: 13 residues. The V end lost 7 bases, the J end lost 6 bases, and 16 bases lay between the germline ends. Germline V gene data show CDR1 as MNHEY and CDR2 as SVGAGI. The CDR3 DNA sequence: TGTGCCAGCATGTGGCAGGGGGAGGGCGAGCAGTACTTC. Amino acids: CASMWQGEGEQYF.

This clone was seen only a few times. The rearrangement joins TRBV19 to TRBJ1-5; D gene unclear. V was cut by 7 bases and J by 5 bases, with 12 bases left in between. CDR3 length equals 13 residues. Germline V gives CDR1 LNHDA, CDR2 SQIVND (reference sequence). The CDR3 DNA reads as TGTGCCAGTAATTTGGGATATGATCAGCCCCAGCATTTT. Encoded protein: CASNLGYDQPQHF.

This chain links TRBV27 with TRBJ1-1; D is uncertain. There are 15 residues in the CDR3. V was clipped by 4 bases and J by 1 base, with 13 bases between them. Germline CDR1 is MNHEY and CDR2 is SMNVEV (reference sequence). CDR3 residues: CASSSGREWNTEAFF. The CDR3 DNA reads as TGTGCCAGCAGTTCTGGACGGGAGTGGAACACTGAAGCTTTCTTT.

The V gene is TRBV5-1, the J gene TRBJ2-7; 7 bases agree with TRBD1. The CDR3 consists of 15 residues. CDR1 is SGHRS and CDR2 is YFSETQ in the germline V gene. V shed 5 bases, J shed 1 base, and the junction held 9 bases outside the gene matches. The CDR3 DNA follows: TGCGCCAGCAGTTACGACGGGACAGAGTCCTACGAGCAGTACTTC. Protein product: CASSYDGTESYEQYF.

The rearrangement links TRBV7-9 to TRBJ2-6, with D uncertain. Trimming removed 5 bases from V and 4 bases from J, with 9 bases in between. This CDR3 is built from 14 residues. Germline CDR1 is SEHNR and CDR2 is FQNEAQ (reference sequence). The CDR3 loop is CASSLPLGANVLTF. The CDR3 region has the DNA TGTGCCAGCAGCCTCCCGCTGGGGGCCAACGTCCTGACTTTC.

This clone was counted a few times. This chain uses TRBV7-2 with TRBJ1-3, with D unresolved. Trimming left V 1 base short and J 4 bases short, with 5 bases between. The germline CDR1 and CDR2 sequences are SGHTA and FQGNSA. The length of the CDR3 is 13 residues. The CDR3 nucleotides read TGTGCCAGCAGCTTAGTCAAAGGAAACACCATATATTTT. Translated, it gives CASSLVKGNTIYF.

V is TRBV5-6 and J is TRBJ2-2; D uncertain. Trimming took off 1 base at V and 5 bases at J, with 21 bases between the two ends. Germline V gene data show CDR1 as SGHDT and CDR2 as YYEEEE. The CDR3 runs to 18 residues. The CDR3 nucleotides are TGTGCCAGCAGCTTGTTCGTAGAGTTGGACCGCACAACCGGGGAGCTGTTTTTT. This translates into CASSLFVELDRTTGELFF.

The count of this clone is one. The chain carries TRBV24-1 and TRBJ1-1; no reliable D call. CDR3 length: 10 amino acids. V shed 8 bases and J shed 5 bases, with 5 bases lying between them. Per the germline V gene, CDR1 is KGHDR and CDR2 is SFDVKD. DNA of the CDR3: TGTGCCACCACTAGGACTGAAGCTTTCTTT. Encoded protein: CATTRTEAFF.

The gene calls are TRBV30 and TRBJ2-1; 8 nucleotides align to TRBD2. V dropped 0 bases and J dropped 3; count of bases not matched to a gene: 1. From germline, CDR1 is GTSNPN and CDR2 SVGIG (reference sequence). The CDR3 is 14 residues long. CDR3 DNA: TGTGCCTGGAGTGTGGGGACTAGCTACAATGAGCAGTTCTTC. This sequence encodes CAWSVGTSYNEQFF.